This passage covers 5 T cell receptor beta chains from one sample sequenced in a study of blood T cell repertoires in COVID-19. The repertoire was sequenced with immunoSEQ multiplex PCR; TCRdb's copy has only in-frame clones and lacks some. Of approximately 300,000 clones listed, 80% to 95% were seen once; the top ten hold roughly 20%. Sequenced sample: PBMCs or T cells enriched from blood (not recorded which). The receptors shown here come from a woman younger than 45 who had recovered from COVID-19.

The chain carries TRBV19 and TRBJ1-2, with a tentative D call TRBD1 (6 bases). V lost 7 bases to trimming and J lost 5 bases, with 20 bases between them. CDR1 is LNHDA, CDR2 SQIVND, per germline (reference sequence). The CDR3 is 15 amino acids. The DNA of the CDR3 is TGTGCCAGTAAAACATCATCGGGGGGCGCATATGGCTACACCTTC. Amino acid sequence: CASKTSSGGAYGYTF.

This rearrangement joins TRBV14 to TRBJ1-2; D unresolved. Germline V lookup: CDR1 SGHDN, CDR2 FVKESK. Trimming left V 3 bases short and J 8 bases short, with 13 bases between. The CDR3 consists of 13 residues. The CDR3 reads CASSQFQARGYTF. The CDR3 region has the DNA TGTGCCAGCAGCCAGTTTCAGGCCCGGGGCTACACCTTC.

This clone was observed once. The chain carries TRBV7-2 and TRBJ2-7, with 8 bases matching TRBD2. Germline V CDR1 and CDR2: SGHTA, FQGNSA. Trimming cost V 5 bases and J 0 bases; bases outside gene matches: 9. The CDR3 extends over 16 amino acids. In DNA, the CDR3 is TGTGCCAGCAGCGAAGCTCTAGCGGGTAGCTCCTACGAGCAGTACTTC. Encoded protein: CASSEALAGSSYEQYF.

The rearrangement uses TRBV14 and TRBJ1-1, with TRBD1 as a possible D gene (5 bases). This CDR3 is 14 amino acids long. Trimming pared 2 bases from V and 7 bases from J, leaving 14 bases between. Germline assignment: CDR1 SGHDN and CDR2 FVKESK. This CDR3 is CASSQRQTTGEAFF. The DNA for the CDR3 is TGTGCCAGCAGCCAACGACAGACAACAGGTGAAGCTTTCTTT.

The gene calls are TRBV6-2 or TRBV6-3 and TRBJ2-1; perhaps TRBD2 as D (6 bases). Trimming removed 5 bases from V and 14 bases from J, with 16 bases in between. The germline gives CDR1 MNHEY, CDR2 SVGEGT. The CDR3 is made up of 12 amino acids. CDR3 bases: TGTGCCAGCAGTGCGAGCGGGCCGAGTAAGTTCTTC. Protein product: CASSASGPSKFF.